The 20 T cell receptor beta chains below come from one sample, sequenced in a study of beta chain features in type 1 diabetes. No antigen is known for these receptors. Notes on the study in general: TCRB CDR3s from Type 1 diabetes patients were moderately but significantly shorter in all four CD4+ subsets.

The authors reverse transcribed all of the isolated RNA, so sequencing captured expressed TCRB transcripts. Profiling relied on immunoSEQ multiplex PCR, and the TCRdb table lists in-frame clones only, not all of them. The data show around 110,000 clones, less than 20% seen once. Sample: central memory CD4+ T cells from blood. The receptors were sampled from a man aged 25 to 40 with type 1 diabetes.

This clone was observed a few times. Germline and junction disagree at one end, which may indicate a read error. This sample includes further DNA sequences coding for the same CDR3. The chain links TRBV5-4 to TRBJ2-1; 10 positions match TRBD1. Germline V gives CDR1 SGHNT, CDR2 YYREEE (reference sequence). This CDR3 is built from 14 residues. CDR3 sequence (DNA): TGCGCCAGCAGCTTAGGGACAGGGGACAATGAGCAGTTCTTC. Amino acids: CASSLGTGDNEQFF.

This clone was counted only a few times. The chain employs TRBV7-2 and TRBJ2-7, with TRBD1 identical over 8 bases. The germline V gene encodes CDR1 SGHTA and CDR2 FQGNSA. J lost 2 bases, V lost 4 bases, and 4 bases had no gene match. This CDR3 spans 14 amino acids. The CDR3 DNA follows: TGTGCCAGCAGCTCCAAGACAGGGGCCTACGAGCAGTACTTC. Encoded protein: CASSSKTGAYEQYF.

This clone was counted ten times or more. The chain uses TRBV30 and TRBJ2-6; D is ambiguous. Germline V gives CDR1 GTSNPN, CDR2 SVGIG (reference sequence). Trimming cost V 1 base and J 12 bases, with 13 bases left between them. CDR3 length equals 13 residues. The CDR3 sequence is CAWSETPIVVLTF. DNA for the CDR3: TGTGCCTGGAGTGAGACACCTATCGTCGTCCTGACTTTC.

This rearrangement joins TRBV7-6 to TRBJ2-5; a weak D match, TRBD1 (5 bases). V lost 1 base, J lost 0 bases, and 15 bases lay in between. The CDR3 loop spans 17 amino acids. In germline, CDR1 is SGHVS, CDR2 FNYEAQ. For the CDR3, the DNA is TGTGCCAGCAGCTTAGGATTAAAAAGGGGATACCAAGAGACCCAGTACTTC. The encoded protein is CASSLGLKRGYQETQYF.

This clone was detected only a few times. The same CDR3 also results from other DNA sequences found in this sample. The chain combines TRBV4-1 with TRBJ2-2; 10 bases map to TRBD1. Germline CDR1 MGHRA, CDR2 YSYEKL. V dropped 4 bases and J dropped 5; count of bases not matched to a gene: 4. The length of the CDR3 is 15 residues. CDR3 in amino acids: CASSPGDRGTGELFF. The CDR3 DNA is TGCGCCAGCAGCCCTGGGGACAGGGGAACCGGGGAGCTGTTTTTT.

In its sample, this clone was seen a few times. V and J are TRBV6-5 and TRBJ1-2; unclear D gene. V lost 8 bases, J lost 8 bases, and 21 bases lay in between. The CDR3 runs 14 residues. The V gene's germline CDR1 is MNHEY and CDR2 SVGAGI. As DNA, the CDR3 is TGTGCCAGCCGCCTGATGGGTCGGGAGAGAGGCTACACCTTC. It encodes CASRLMGRERGYTF.

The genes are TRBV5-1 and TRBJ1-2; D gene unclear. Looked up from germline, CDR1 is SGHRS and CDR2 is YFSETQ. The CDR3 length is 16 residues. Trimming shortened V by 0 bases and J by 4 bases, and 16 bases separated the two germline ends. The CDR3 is CASSLEGGGGSYGYTF. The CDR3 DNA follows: TGCGCCAGCAGCTTGGAAGGTGGTGGAGGGTCCTATGGCTACACCTTC. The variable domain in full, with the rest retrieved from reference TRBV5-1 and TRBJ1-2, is KAGVTQTPRYLIKTRGQQVTLSCSPISGHRSVSWYQQTPGQGLQFLFEYFSETQRNKGNFPGRFSGRQFSNSRSEMNVSTLELGDSALYLCASSLEGGGGSYGYTFGSGTRLTVV.

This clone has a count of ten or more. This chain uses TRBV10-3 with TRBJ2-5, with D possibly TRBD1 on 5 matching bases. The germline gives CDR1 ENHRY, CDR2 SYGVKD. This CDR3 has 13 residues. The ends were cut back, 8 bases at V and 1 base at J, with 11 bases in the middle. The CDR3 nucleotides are TGTGCCATCTCCCGCCAGGGCCAAGAGACCCAGTACTTC. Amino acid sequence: CAISRQGQETQYF.

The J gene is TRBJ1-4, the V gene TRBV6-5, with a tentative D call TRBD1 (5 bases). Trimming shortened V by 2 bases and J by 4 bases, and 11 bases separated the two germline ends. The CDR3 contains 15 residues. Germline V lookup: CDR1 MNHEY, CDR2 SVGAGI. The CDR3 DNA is TGTGCCAGCAGTTACGGAGGCGGGGGTAATGAAAAACTGTTTTTT. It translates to CASSYGGGGNEKLFF.

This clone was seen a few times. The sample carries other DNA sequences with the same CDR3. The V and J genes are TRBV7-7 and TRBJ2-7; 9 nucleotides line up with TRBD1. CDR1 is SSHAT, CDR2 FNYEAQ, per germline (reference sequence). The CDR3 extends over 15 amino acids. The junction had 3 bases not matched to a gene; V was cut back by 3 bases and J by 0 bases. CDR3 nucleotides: TGTGCCAGCAGCTTGGGACAGGGAAGCTCCTACGAGCAGTACTTC. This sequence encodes CASSLGQGSSYEQYF. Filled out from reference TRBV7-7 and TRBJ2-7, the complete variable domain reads GAGVSQSPRYKVTKRGQDVTLRCDPISSHATLYWYQQALGQGPEFLTYFNYEAQPDKSGLPSDRFSAERPEGSISTLTIQRTEQRDSAMYRCASSLGQGSSYEQYFGPGTRLTVT.

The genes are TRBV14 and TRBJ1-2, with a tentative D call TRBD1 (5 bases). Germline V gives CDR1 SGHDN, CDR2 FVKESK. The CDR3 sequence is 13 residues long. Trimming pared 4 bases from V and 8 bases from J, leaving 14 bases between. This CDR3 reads CASSLGTGRGYTF. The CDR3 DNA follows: TGTGCCAGCAGCCTCGGGACCGGACGGGGCTACACCTTC.

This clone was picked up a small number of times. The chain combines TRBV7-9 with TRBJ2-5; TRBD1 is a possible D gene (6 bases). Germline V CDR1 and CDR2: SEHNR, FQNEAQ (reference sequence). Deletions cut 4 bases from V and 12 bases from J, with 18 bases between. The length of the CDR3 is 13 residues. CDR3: CASSSWTAPLKYF. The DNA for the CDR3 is TGTGCCAGCAGCTCCTGGACAGCCCCGTTAAAGTACTTC.

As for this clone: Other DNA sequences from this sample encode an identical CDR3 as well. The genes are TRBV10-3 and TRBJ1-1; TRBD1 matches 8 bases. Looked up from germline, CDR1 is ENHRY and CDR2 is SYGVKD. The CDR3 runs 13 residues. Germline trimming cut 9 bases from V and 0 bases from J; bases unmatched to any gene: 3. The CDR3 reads CAISGGMNTEAFF. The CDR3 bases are TGTGCCATTTCAGGGGGCATGAACACTGAAGCTTTCTTT.

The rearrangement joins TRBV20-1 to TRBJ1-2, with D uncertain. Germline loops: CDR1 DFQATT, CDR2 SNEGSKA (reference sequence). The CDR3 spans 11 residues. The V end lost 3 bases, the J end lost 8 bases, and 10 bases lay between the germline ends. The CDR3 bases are TGCAGTGCTAGGGAAGGGAAAGGCTACACCTTC. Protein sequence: CSAREGKGYTF.

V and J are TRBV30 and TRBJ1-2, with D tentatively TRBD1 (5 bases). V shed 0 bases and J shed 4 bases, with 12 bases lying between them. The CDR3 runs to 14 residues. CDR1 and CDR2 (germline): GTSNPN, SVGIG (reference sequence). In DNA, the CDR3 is TGTGCCTGGAGTGTCGCAGGGTTGGGCTATGGCTACACCTTC. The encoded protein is CAWSVAGLGYGYTF.

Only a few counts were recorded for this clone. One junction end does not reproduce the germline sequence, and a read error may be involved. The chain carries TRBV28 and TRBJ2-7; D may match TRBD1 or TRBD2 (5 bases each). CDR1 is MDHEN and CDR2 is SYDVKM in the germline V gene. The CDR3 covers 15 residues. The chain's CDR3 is CASTPGQGASQAPSF. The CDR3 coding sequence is TGTGCCAGCACCCCCGGGCAGGGAGCCTCACAAGCTCCTTCGTTC.

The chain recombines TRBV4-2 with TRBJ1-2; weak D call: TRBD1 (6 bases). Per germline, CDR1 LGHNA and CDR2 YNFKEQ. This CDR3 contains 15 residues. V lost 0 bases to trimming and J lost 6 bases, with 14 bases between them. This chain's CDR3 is CASSQDQGGPDGYTF. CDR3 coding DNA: TGTGCCAGCAGCCAAGATCAAGGGGGGCCGGATGGCTACACCTTC.

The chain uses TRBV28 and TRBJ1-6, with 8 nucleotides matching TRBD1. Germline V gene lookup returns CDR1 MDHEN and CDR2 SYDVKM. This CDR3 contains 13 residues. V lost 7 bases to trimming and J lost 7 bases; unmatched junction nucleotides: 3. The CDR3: CASNDRGNSPLHF. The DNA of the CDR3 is TGTGCCAGCAACGACAGGGGAAATTCACCCCTCCACTTT. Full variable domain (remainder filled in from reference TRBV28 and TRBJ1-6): DVKVTQSSRYLVKRTGEKVFLECVQDMDHENMFWYRQDPGLGLRLIYFSYDVKMKEKGDIPEGYSVSREKKERFSLILESASTNQTSMYLCASNDRGNSPLHFGNGTRLTVT.

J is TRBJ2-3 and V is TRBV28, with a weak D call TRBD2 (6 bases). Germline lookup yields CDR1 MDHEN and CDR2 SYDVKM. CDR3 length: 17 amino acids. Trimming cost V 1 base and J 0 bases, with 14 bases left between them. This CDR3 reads CASSLSGLATSTDTQYF. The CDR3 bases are TGTGCCAGCAGTTTATCAGGGCTAGCGACTAGCACAGATACGCAGTATTTT.

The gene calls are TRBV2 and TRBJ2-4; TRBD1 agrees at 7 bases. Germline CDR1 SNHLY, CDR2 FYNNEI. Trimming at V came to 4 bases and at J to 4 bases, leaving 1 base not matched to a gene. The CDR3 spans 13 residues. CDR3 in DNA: TGTGCCAGCAGTGGACAGGGAAAAAACATTCAGTACTTC. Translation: CASSGQGKNIQYF.